The present T cell receptor beta chain was sequenced within a study of T cells expressing NK-cell markers. For the study at large: All TCR beta repertoires analysed originated from sorted CD3+CD56+NKG2C+, CD3+CD56+NKG2C- and CD3+CD56-NKG2C+ T cells.

5'RACE template switching built TCR beta cDNA with unique molecular identifiers. TCRdb derives one entry per CDR3 protein from the 5' RACE reads, leaving out DNA. In total, the table holds under 200,000 distinct CDR3 sequences. The germline gives CDR1 MNHNS, CDR2 SASEGT. The length of the CDR3 is 15 residues. The receptor's source is a woman between 18 and 75 years old in good health. This chain joins TRBV6-1 and TRBJ2-5; with no DNA, the TCRdb D assignment of TRBD2 cannot be verified. The sequencing input was blood T cells: a sorted CD56 or NKG2C T cell subset, CD4+ or CD8+ T cells, or bulk PBMC T cells (not recorded which). The chain's CDR3 is CASTHSAGGRETQYF.